The rows below give T cell receptor beta chains drawn from one sample of a study of regulatory T cells in long-lasting Graves disease. TCRdb ran MiXCR on the multiplex PCR reads and lists one entry per CDR3 protein. Found here are around 460,000 distinct CDR3 sequences, less than 25% of them singletons; the top ten hold over 10%. The sequencing here drew on peripheral blood mononuclear cells (PBMCs), taken when the disease was refractory, from a patient treated with antithyroid drugs. Source of these receptors: a female donor with Graves disease. Both conserved end residues are part of each CDR3. A D gene is named only where the DNA matches it firmly. Clone size is shown for a subset of rows, as once, few, many or a class of expanded clone.

D gene,V gene,clone size,J gene,CDR3 length,CDR3 protein,CDR3 DNA
TRBD1,TRBV15,many,TRBJ1-4,13,CATSTDRGGKLFF,TGTGCCACCAGCACCGACAGGGGTGGAAAACTGTTTTTT
-,TRBV7-9,many,TRBJ1-1,15,CASSYTLEVNTEAFF,TGTGCCAGCAGCTATACGTTAGAGGTGAACACTGAAGCTTTCTTT
TRBD1,TRBV7-2,few,TRBJ1-1,15,CASSSRQGDGTEAFF,TGTGCCAGCAGTAGTAGACAGGGGGATGGCACTGAAGCTTTCTTT
-,TRBV2,many,TRBJ2-1,13,CASSEHRFNEQFF,TGTGCCAGCAGTGAACATCGCTTCAATGAGCAGTTCTTC
TRBD2,TRBV7-2,many,TRBJ2-5,15,CASRLAGAPDETQYF,TGTGCCAGCAGATTAGCGGGGGCCCCGGATGAGACCCAGTACTTC
-,TRBV6-1,many,TRBJ1-2,16,CASSGFMGGADYGYTF,TGTGCCAGCAGTGGGTTTATGGGGGGCGCGGACTATGGCTACACCTTC
-,TRBV7-2,-,TRBJ1-1,14,CASSLSAGSTEAFF,TGCGCCAGCAGCCTTTCTGCAGGGAGCACTGAAGCTTTCTTT
TRBD1,TRBV19,many,TRBJ1-2,16,CASSSRDRDLNYGYTF,TGTGCCAGTAGTAGCCGGGACAGGGACCTTAACTATGGCTACACCTTC
-,TRBV28,many,TRBJ1-5,16,CASRTPPEVSNQPQHF,TGTGCCAGCAGAACTCCCCCGGAGGTCAGCAATCAGCCCCAGCATTTT
-,TRBV28,many,TRBJ2-7,17,CASSLSGYGQLGYEQYF,TGTGCCAGCAGTTTAAGTGGTTACGGGCAGCTGGGCTACGAGCAGTACTTC
-,TRBV20-1,few,TRBJ1-4,12,CSARDLSEKLFF,TGCAGTGCTAGAGATCTATCGGAAAAACTGTTTTTT
TRBD1,TRBV7-2,once,TRBJ1-5,14,CASSVRDREQPQHF,TGCGCCAGCAGCGTACGGGACAGGGAACAGCCCCAGCATTTT
-,TRBV10-3,many,TRBJ2-5,13,CAISAPERETQYF,TGTGCCATCAGCGCCCCGGAGCGGGAGACCCAGTACTTC
TRBD1,TRBV12-3/TRBV12-4,many,TRBJ2-5,15,CASRYTGGSEETQYF,TGTGCCAGCAGATATACAGGGGGCAGCGAGGAGACCCAGTACTTC
-,TRBV19,few,TRBJ2-6,15,CASGSRKTGANVLTF,TGTGCCAGTGGGTCTCGTAAAACCGGGGCCAACGTCCTGACTTTC
TRBD1,TRBV29-1,-,TRBJ1-2,13,CSVQAGGPYGYTF,TGCAGCGTGCAGGCAGGGGGCCCCTATGGCTACACCTTC
TRBD1,TRBV12-3/TRBV12-4,many,TRBJ2-7,12,CASSRTGREQYF,TGTGCCAGCAGCCGGACAGGGCGGGAGCAGTACTTC
TRBD1,TRBV19,-,TRBJ1-1,11,CASTTGAEAFF,TGTGCCAGTACTACAGGGGCTGAAGCTTTCTTT
TRBD1,TRBV6-1,many,TRBJ1-1,14,CASGLEGQAGEAFF,TGTGCCAGCGGCCTTGAAGGACAGGCGGGTGAAGCTTTCTTT
-,TRBV28,many,TRBJ2-2,15,CASNPTGGRDGELFF,TGTGCCAGCAATCCGACGGGGGGCCGTGACGGGGAGCTGTTTTTT
-,TRBV20-1,-,TRBJ2-2,16,CSAIDTEMRGTGELFF,TGCAGTGCTATCGACACAGAGATGCGAGGCACCGGGGAGCTGTTTTTT
TRBD1,TRBV28,many,TRBJ1-5,13,CASSITGAQPQHF,TGTGCCAGCAGTATCACAGGGGCACAGCCCCAGCATTTT
-,TRBV7-2,-,TRBJ2-2,17,CASSSVTASVTTGELFF,TGTGCCAGCAGCTCAGTTACGGCTAGCGTTACAACCGGGGAGCTGTTTTTT
-,TRBV6-5,many,TRBJ1-5,15,CASSYSGGSNQPQHF,TGTGCCAGCAGTTACTCGGGGGGCTCCAATCAGCCCCAGCATTTT
TRBD2,TRBV5-1,many,TRBJ2-4,15,CASSTLAGAKNIQYF,TGCGCCAGCAGCACGCTAGCGGGGGCCAAAAACATTCAGTACTTC
-,TRBV7-3,many,TRBJ1-2,12,CASSGEGYGYTF,TGTGCCAGCAGCGGGGAAGGCTATGGCTACACCTTC
-,TRBV7-2,many,TRBJ1-6,13,CASSLQGYSPLHF,TGTGCCAGCAGCTTACAGGGTTATTCACCCCTCCACTTT
-,TRBV12-3/TRBV12-4,-,TRBJ1-3,13,CASSKDGGNAIYF,TGTGCCAGCAGTAAGGACGGAGGAAACGCCATATATTTT
TRBD2,TRBV28,many,TRBJ2-2,15,CASRAKIAGTGELFF,TGTGCCAGCAGGGCGAAAATAGCGGGAACCGGGGAGCTGTTTTTT
TRBD2,TRBV5-1,-,TRBJ2-7,13,CASSPSGRYEQYF,TGCGCCAGCAGCCCCAGCGGGAGATACGAGCAGTACTTC
-,TRBV5-1,few,TRBJ1-1,13,CASSLAPETEAFF,TGCGCCAGCAGCTTGGCCCCGGAGACTGAAGCTTTCTTT
-,TRBV18,-,TRBJ1-5,16,CASSPPQGHVNQPQHF,TGTGCCAGCTCACCACCTCAGGGACACGTAAATCAGCCCCAGCATTTT
-,TRBV30,-,TRBJ1-1,17,CAWSVAFDSSIQTEAFF,TGTGCCTGGAGTGTAGCTTTCGACAGCTCCATTCAAACTGAAGCTTTCTTT
-,TRBV5-5,few,TRBJ1-1,15,CASSLYTGVVTEAFF,TGTGCCAGCAGCTTGTATACCGGGGTGGTCACTGAAGCTTTCTTT
TRBD2,TRBV28,many,TRBJ2-5,15,CASSSEAGGLETQYF,TGTGCCAGCAGTTCCGAAGCGGGGGGGCTGGAGACCCAGTACTTC
TRBD1,TRBV2,many,TRBJ1-4,13,CASRGQINEKLFF,TGTGCCAGCAGGGGACAGATTAATGAAAAACTGTTTTTT
-,TRBV29-1,many,TRBJ2-7,16,CSVEVRADLGSYEQYF,TGCAGCGTTGAAGTGAGGGCGGACCTAGGGAGCTACGAGCAGTACTTC
TRBD2,TRBV7-2,-,TRBJ2-5,17,CASSPFLRAGGQETQYF,TGTGCCAGCAGCCCTTTTTTGCGAGCGGGGGGCCAAGAGACCCAGTACTTC
-,TRBV15,few,TRBJ1-1,18,CATGSSRGMFGGDTEAFF,TGTGCCACCGGGAGCTCTCGGGGAATGTTCGGAGGGGACACTGAAGCTTTCTTT
-,TRBV7-9,few,TRBJ2-2,12,CASSPNFGELFF,TGTGCCAGCAGCCCTAATTTCGGGGAGCTGTTTTTT
-,TRBV5-1,many,TRBJ1-6,14,CASSVRDLNSPLHF,TGCGCCAGCAGCGTCCGGGACCTTAATTCACCCCTCCACTTT
TRBD2,TRBV7-2,-,TRBJ2-1,15,CASSSGLAGLNEQFF,TGTGCCAGCAGCTCCGGACTAGCGGGATTAAATGAGCAGTTCTTC
TRBD1,TRBV29-1,few,TRBJ1-1,13,CSACETGGLEAFF,TGCAGCGCTTGCGAGACAGGGGGCCTTGAAGCTTTCTTT
-,TRBV20-1,few,TRBJ2-1,12,CSAIPGVDEQFF,TGCAGTGCTATCCCAGGGGTGGATGAGCAGTTCTTC
-,TRBV11-2,many,TRBJ2-5,14,CASSLAPGVETQYF,TGTGCCAGCAGCTTAGCTCCGGGGGTGGAGACCCAGTACTTC
-,TRBV6-1,-,TRBJ2-7,12,CASTGGGYEQYF,TGTGCCAGCACCGGTGGGGGGTACGAGCAGTACTTC
-,TRBV7-3,many,TRBJ2-7,14,CASSLDGYSYEQYF,TGTGCCAGCAGCTTAGATGGCTACTCCTACGAGCAGTACTTC
-,TRBV5-1,many,TRBJ1-2,13,CASSRRVGGGYTF,TGCGCCAGCAGCCGACGGGTAGGTGGTGGCTACACCTTC
-,TRBV10-3,once,TRBJ2-3,15,CAISGGEAITDTQYF,TGTGCCATCAGTGGAGGGGAAGCCATCACAGATACGCAGTATTTT
-,TRBV20-1,many,TRBJ2-2,14,CSASRATNTGELFF,TGCAGTGCTAGTAGGGCGACGAACACCGGGGAGCTGTTTTTT
-,TRBV2,-,TRBJ1-2,13,CAITGHGDYGYTF,TGTGCTATCACAGGACATGGAGACTATGGCTACACCTTC
-,TRBV29-1,many,TRBJ1-1,8,CSVAEAFF,TGCAGCGTTGCTGAAGCTTTCTTT
TRBD1,TRBV29-1,-,TRBJ1-1,13,CSVSQGGNTEAFF,TGCAGCGTCAGCCAGGGGGGGAACACTGAAGCTTTCTTT
-,TRBV7-9,-,TRBJ1-1,14,CASSLVAGFTEAFF,TGTGCCAGCAGCTTAGTAGCGGGGTTCACTGAAGCTTTCTTT
TRBD1,TRBV18,-,TRBJ2-5,14,CASSRAGTGETQYF,TGTGCCAGCTCACGGGCCGGGACAGGAGAGACCCAGTACTTC
-,TRBV19,few,TRBJ2-7,14,CATASVTGPYEQYF,TGTGCCACCGCCTCGGTCACAGGGCCGTACGAGCAGTACTTC
TRBD1,TRBV12-3/TRBV12-4,many,TRBJ1-5,13,CASSWTQGGPQHF,TGTGCCAGCAGTTGGACCCAGGGGGGGCCCCAGCATTTT